Shown below are 18 T cell receptor beta chains from a single sample sequenced in a study of blood T cell repertoires in COVID-19. Repertoires were generated with immunoSEQ multiplex PCR, while TCRdb's copy carries only in-frame clones and drops some. The sample yields roughly 230,000 clones, 80% to 90% seen once. Sequencing was done on a sample of peripheral blood. All receptors come from an elderly woman with COVID-19, enrolled during active disease.

The chain carries TRBV19 and TRBJ1-2, with 10 positions matching TRBD1. V was pared by 6 bases and J by 3 bases, with 7 bases of the junction left unmatched. This CDR3 has 15 amino acids. CDR1 and CDR2 (germline): LNHDA, SQIVND (reference sequence). CDR3 sequence reads: CASRPTGGDHYGYTF. CDR3 DNA sequence: TGTGCCAGTAGACCGACAGGGGGCGACCACTATGGCTACACCTTC.

This chain links TRBV27 with TRBJ1-1, with D hard to call. CDR1 MNHEY and CDR2 SMNVEV come from the germline V gene (reference sequence). V dropped 5 bases and J dropped 7 bases, with 14 bases sitting between them. This CDR3 comprises 13 residues. The CDR3 protein is CASSKAAGNEAFF. The CDR3 nucleotides are TGTGCCAGCAGTAAAGCGGCGGGGAATGAAGCTTTCTTT.

Here the CDR3 reads CASSQSPKQGQVGYTF. The CDR3 bases are TGCGCCAGCAGTCAATCCCCCAAACAGGGACAAGTCGGCTACACCTTC. This rearrangement joins TRBV23-1 to TRBJ1-2, with D possibly being TRBD1 (6 bases). TRBV23-1 is noted as an ORF with a role that remains uncertain. The CDR3 loop spans 16 amino acids. V gave up 0 bases and J gave up 8 bases, with 19 bases separating them.

V is TRBV24-1 and J is TRBJ1-5, with D maybe TRBD1 (5 bases). Trimming removed 2 bases from V and 1 base from J, with 11 bases in between. Looked up from germline, CDR1 is KGHDR and CDR2 is SFDVKD. The CDR3 runs 16 residues. The CDR3 coding sequence is TGTGCCACCAGTGATTCAGGGTGGGAAAGCAATCAGCCCCAGCATTTT. This sequence encodes CATSDSGWESNQPQHF.

In the case of this clone: A read error may produce the germline difference seen at one junction end. V is TRBV7-2 and J is TRBJ2-4; TRBD2 matches at 8 bases. Germline CDR1 and CDR2: SGHTA and FQGNSA. There are 13 residues in the CDR3. In DNA, the CDR3 is TGTGCCAGCAGCTCGCCGACTCGGACTAGCAAAGCCTTC. Translation gives CASSSPTRTSKAF.

This clone showed up just once. The rearrangement uses TRBV4-3 and TRBJ2-2, with 8 bases identical to TRBD1. The CDR3 extends over 15 amino acids. Per the germline V gene, CDR1 is LGHNA and CDR2 is YSLEER. The V segment lost 1 base and the J segment 4 bases; nucleotides outside the gene matches: 2. As DNA, the CDR3 is TGCGCCAGCAGCCAAGGGACAGGGATCACCGGGGAGCTGTTTTTT. Protein sequence: CASSQGTGITGELFF.

Only one count was recorded for this clone. This sample also contains other DNA sequences that code for the same CDR3. The rearrangement uses TRBV27 and TRBJ1-6, with 12 nucleotides matching TRBD1. The CDR3 is 16 amino acids. Trimming took 3 bases from V and 11 from J; bases not matched to a gene: 8. The V gene's germline CDR1 is MNHEY and CDR2 SMNVEV (reference sequence). CDR3 sequence (DNA): TGTGCCAGCAGTTTCCTTCGGGACAGGGGGCTTACACCCCTCCACTTT. The encoded protein is CASSFLRDRGLTPLHF.

The genes are TRBV3-1 (or the pseudogene TRBV3-2) and TRBJ1-3; perhaps TRBD1 as D (5 bases). V lost 5 bases, J lost 0 bases, and 14 bases lay in between. The CDR3 extends over 16 amino acids. Per the germline V gene, CDR1 is LGHDT and CDR2 is YNNKEL (reference sequence). CDR3 in DNA: TGTGCCAGCAGCTCAACAGGCCGAAGCTCTGGAAACACCATATATTTT. Its protein is CASSSTGRSSGNTIYF.

The chain links TRBV5-1 to TRBJ1-5; D gene ambiguous. Trimming cost V 4 bases and J 3 bases, with 8 bases left between them. The CDR3 is 13 residues long. The germline CDR1 and CDR2 sequences are SGHRS and YFSETQ. This chain's CDR3 is CASSVQSNQPQHF. The CDR3 DNA follows: TGCGCCAGCAGCGTCCAATCCAATCAGCCCCAGCATTTT.

V usage is TRBV4-2 and J usage is TRBJ1-1; D not certain. Per the germline V gene, CDR1 is LGHNA and CDR2 is YNFKEQ. The CDR3 is made up of 17 amino acids. V lost 1 base and J lost 1, with 16 bases in between. CDR3 in DNA: TGTGCCAGCAGCCAAGGCCTAGGTGGTAACGCGAACACTGAAGCTTTCTTT. This gives the protein CASSQGLGGNANTEAFF.

The genes are TRBV7-6 and TRBJ1-5; D is uncertain. Germline CDR1 reads SGHVS; CDR2 reads FNYEAQ. V lost 2 bases to trimming and J lost 0 bases, with 8 bases between them. This CDR3 spans 15 amino acids. The CDR3 sequence is CASSLTALSNQPQHF. The CDR3 DNA follows: TGTGCCAGCAGCTTAACAGCACTTAGCAATCAGCCCCAGCATTTT.

J is TRBJ1-1 and V is TRBV9, with unresolved D. CDR1 and CDR2 (germline): SGDLS, YYNGEE. Trimming removed 3 bases from V and 3 bases from J, with 9 bases in between. This CDR3 comprises 13 residues. CDR3 nucleotide sequence: TGTGCCAGCAGCGGTCCTAGAGACACTGAAGCTTTCTTT. It yields the protein CASSGPRDTEAFF.

The V call is TRBV27, the J call TRBJ1-1, with TRBD1 matching 10 bases. The CDR3 is 15 residues long. CDR1 and CDR2 from the germline V gene are MNHEY and SMNVEV (reference sequence). Unmatched junction bases numbered 8, after V lost 3 bases and J lost 7 bases. CDR3 residues: CASSLVRQGAGEAFF. The DNA for the CDR3 is TGTGCCAGCAGTTTGGTGAGACAGGGGGCGGGTGAAGCTTTCTTT.

The chain is built from TRBV4-1 and TRBJ2-1, with D possibly matching TRBD1 (5 bases). Germline V gene sequence: CDR1 MGHRA, CDR2 YSYEKL. Trimming left V 0 bases short and J 3 bases short, with 9 bases between. CDR3 length: 15 amino acids. The CDR3 loop reads CASSQDRDLYNEQFF. The CDR3 bases are TGCGCCAGCAGCCAAGACAGGGATCTCTACAATGAGCAGTTCTTC.

CDR3 sequence: CASSFGGGAGEQFF. Here the CDR3 DNA reads TGTGCCAGCAGCTTTGGCGGGGGGGCCGGTGAGCAGTTCTTC. The rearrangement uses TRBV7-9 and TRBJ2-1, with 9 bases fitting TRBD2. The CDR3 is made up of 14 amino acids. CDR1 is SEHNR and CDR2 is FQNEAQ in the germline V gene (reference sequence). V lost 3 bases to trimming and J lost 9 bases; unmatched junction nucleotides: 6.

This sequence joins TRBV28 and TRBJ1-2, with D possibly TRBD1 on 6 matching bases. The CDR3 is made up of 16 amino acids. Per germline, CDR1 MDHEN and CDR2 SYDVKM. The germline V and J ends were trimmed by 9 bases and 4 bases, with 24 bases remaining between them. The CDR3 DNA reads TGTGCCAGATCGACCACTCCGGGACACAGCCCCTATGGCTACACCTTC. Protein sequence: CARSTTPGHSPYGYTF.

This clone was found a few times. The chain uses TRBV6-6 and TRBJ1-4; D unresolved. Between the trimmed V and J ends, which lost 5 bases and 8 bases, there was a span of 9 bases. The CDR3 loop spans 12 amino acids. Germline CDR1 reads MNHNY; CDR2 reads SVGAGI (reference sequence). CDR3 sequence (DNA): TGTGCCAGCAGTCGTCCGGGAGAAAAACTGTTTTTT. Translation: CASSRPGEKLFF.

The gene calls are TRBV11-2 and TRBJ2-1; 9 positions agree with TRBD1. Germline CDR1 SGHAT, CDR2 FQNNGV. The J segment lost 4 bases and the V segment lost 5 bases, leaving 9 bases of the junction unmatched. The CDR3 is made up of 16 amino acids. CDR3 amino acids: CASSPPGQGFYNEQFF. In DNA form, the CDR3 reads TGTGCCAGCAGCCCCCCCGGACAGGGGTTTTACAATGAGCAGTTCTTC.